Here is one T cell receptor beta chain with its context. Its antigen is currently unknown. Germline values: CDR1 MNHNY, CDR2 SVGAGI (reference sequence). The CDR3 has 14 amino acids. V was clipped by 6 bases and J by 6 bases; unmatched bases: 3. The data were taken from a study of OX40 agonist ivuxolimab in advanced cancers. Study conclusions and caveats: Some of the nonresponding patients also showed low levels of normalized T-cell clonal expansion.

Here immunoSEQ multiplex PCR was the method, and the copy in TCRdb shows in-frame clones only, minus some. This sample has 65,000 to 95,000 clones, with about 83% found just once. The clonotype was recovered from an adult with an advanced solid tumor such as melanoma, head and neck, liver or kidney cancer. This specimen consisted of CD4+ or CD8+ T cells sorted from blood, obtained in a trial of the OX40 agonist ivuxolimab. This chain uses TRBV6-6 with TRBJ1-6, with 9 bases fitting TRBD1. In DNA form, the CDR3 reads TGTGCCAGCAGACCGGACAGGGGTAATTCACCCCTCCACTTT. Translated, it gives CASRPDRGNSPLHF.